A single TCR beta chain is shown here with its context. CDR3 size: 16 residues. Germline V gene sequence: CDR1 ENHRY, CDR2 SYGVKD. V gave up 4 bases and J gave up 7 bases; unmatched junction bases: 9. This sample is drawn from a study of T cell responses to AZD1222 COVID-19 vaccine. Profiled with immunoSEQ multiplex PCR; TCRdb holds only in-frame clones, not every one. The sample carries about 130,000 clones, around 94% recorded once. Sequencing used peripheral blood, obtained on day 0 of AZD1222 vaccination. The TCR sequence derives from an adult in good health. The chain is built from TRBV10-3 and TRBJ2-1, with 11 bases lining up with TRBD1. The CDR3 loop is CAISASIGQGANEQFF. Written as DNA, the CDR3 is TGTGCCATCAGTGCTTCGATCGGACAGGGGGCAAATGAGCAGTTCTTC.